The text below deals with one T cell receptor beta chain. Its antigen is not yet known. No quality values exist for individual bases; no much larger clone is one base distant. The germline V gene yields SGHRS for CDR1 and YFSETQ for CDR2. V trim: 5 bases; J trim: 2 bases; unmatched bases: 13. The CDR3 runs 19 amino acids, cysteine and phenylalanine included. The read is trimmed to its CDR3 DNA, 57 bases read in frame from base 1. The trial excluded patients who had a history of autoimmune disease or who were on systemic immunosuppression. Peripheral blood for TCR sequencing was collected from all dose cohorts at baseline, on cycle 4 day 1, and on cycle 7 day 1. Samples came from an open-label, multicenter, first-in-human phase I dose-escalation trial of ivuxolimab. The trial enrolled adults with locally advanced or metastatic head and neck squamous cell, hepatocellular, melanoma or renal cell carcinoma. Before TCR sequencing, CD4+ T cells and CD8+ T cells were sorted from peripheral blood as separate populations.

This specimen comes from a study of OX40 agonist ivuxolimab in advanced cancers. About the full investigation: Ivuxolimab was an agonistic, fully human IgG2 monoclonal antibody directed against OX40 (CD134), a costimulatory receptor. Intravenous ivuxolimab was administered to patients every 2 weeks at six dose levels: 0.01, 0.1, 0.3, 1.5, 3 and 10 mg/kg. In the dose-escalation cohort, 75% to 85% of patients were male, and the mean age was roughly 60 years with a range of 23 to 79. The purpose of peripheral TCRbeta sequencing was to test whether ivuxolimab changed TCR sequence diversity and led to clonal T-cell expansion. Partial responses occurred in three dose-escalation patients: two with cutaneous melanoma and one with hepatocellular carcinoma. Patients were allowed to have had prior anti-PD-1, anti-PD-L1 or anti-CTLA-4 therapy, and approximately 40% of the dose-escalation patients had been treated with checkpoint inhibitors. The paper covers the monotherapy dose-escalation part of the phase I ivuxolimab trial, which included N ≈ 54 patients. Of the roughly 52 dose-escalation patients, hepatocellular carcinoma was present in around 20, melanoma in roughly 15, renal cell carcinoma in 9 and head and neck cancer in 9.

Overall study outcomes, separate from this receptor: At doses of 0.1 to 3.0 mg/kg, clonal expansion of both CD4+ and CD8+ T cells in blood was seen between baseline and week 6. In the 0.1-3.0 mg/kg groups, partial responders had among the lowest normalized peripheral clonal expansion, particularly in CD8+ T cells. Low levels of normalized T-cell clonal expansion were also seen in some nonresponding patients. After ivuxolimab, more expanded clones were found on average in CD8+ T cells than in CD4+ T cells. The antigen specificity of the clonally expanded peripheral T cells was not determined.

Genomic DNA was isolated from the sorted cells so that the TCRbeta CDR3 region could be sequenced. The immunoSEQ Assay was used for sequencing of TCRbeta CDR3 regions. In TCRdb, the immuneACCESS table is reduced to in-frame sequences with V and J assigned. These tables do not hold every clone; where another copy was compared, an unresolved V gene accounts for under half, and the others remain unexplained. Here the sample has under 20,000 clones; 85% to 90% occur a single time. The top ten clones comprise roughly 15% of the sample. This TCR came from an adult with an advanced solid tumor such as melanoma, head and neck, liver or kidney cancer. The sample in question was CD4+ or CD8+ T cells sorted from blood, obtained in a trial of the OX40 agonist ivuxolimab. Recombination linked TRBV5-1 to TRBJ2-6, with 10 central nucleotides matching TRBD2. The nucleotides are TGCGCCAGCAGACTGGTAGCGGGGGGCCTAGGGGCTGGGGCCAACGTCCTGACTTTC. This translates into CASRLVAGGLGAGANVLTF.